What follows are 26 T cell receptor beta chains derived from one specimen sequenced in a study of OX40 agonist ivuxolimab in advanced cancers. The method was immunoSEQ multiplex PCR; TCRdb's version includes in-frame clones alone and lacks a portion of them. The sample includes 25,000 to 30,000 clones, around 79% seen only once; the top ten take about 32%. The sequences come from CD4+ or CD8+ T cells sorted from blood, collected in a trial of the OX40 agonist ivuxolimab. All receptors come from an adult with an advanced solid tumor such as melanoma, head and neck, liver or kidney cancer.

This chain uses TRBV5-6 with TRBJ1-1; no clear D. Looked up from germline, CDR1 is SGHDT and CDR2 is YYEEEE. This CDR3 region has 15 residues. V lost 0 bases and J 2 bases, leaving 11 bases between the germline ends. CDR3 nucleotide sequence: TGTGCCAGCAGCTTGGCTTTACGAGGAAACACTGAAGCTTTCTTT. Encoded protein: CASSLALRGNTEAFF.

The gene calls are TRBV4-1 and TRBJ1-1; no firm D call. V lost 1 base, J lost 2 bases, and 8 bases lay in between. Germline V gene lookup returns CDR1 MGHRA and CDR2 YSYEKL. This CDR3 contains 14 residues. The DNA of the CDR3 is TGCGCCAGCAGCCAAGTCCAGAAAAACACTGAAGCTTTCTTT. It is translated as CASSQVQKNTEAFF.

The chain employs TRBV6-1 and TRBJ2-7, with TRBD2 identical over 12 bases. The V gene's germline CDR1 is MNHNS and CDR2 SASEGT. This CDR3 contains 18 residues. V was pared by 2 bases and J by 7 bases, with 15 bases of the junction left unmatched. The CDR3 sequence: CASSEIALAGGGREEQYF. CDR3 sequence (DNA): TGTGCCAGCAGTGAAATAGCACTAGCGGGAGGCGGGCGCGAGGAGCAGTACTTC.

The V gene is TRBV28, the J gene TRBJ2-7; D is uncertain. Germline CDR1 and CDR2: MDHEN and SYDVKM. The V and J ends lost 3 bases and 4 bases respectively, with 13 bases between them. The CDR3 covers 14 residues. Here the CDR3 DNA reads TGTGCCAGCAGTTTGCTTGCAGAACTTTACGAGCAGTACTTC. It encodes CASSLLAELYEQYF.

The V call is TRBV2, the J call TRBJ2-7; 7 positions agree with TRBD2. Losses at the gene ends were 8 bases for V and 5 bases for J; bases not matched to a gene: 6. This CDR3 comprises 12 residues. Germline values: CDR1 SNHLY, CDR2 FYNNEI. The DNA for the CDR3 is TGTGCCAGCCAGCGGGATTGGGACGAGCAGTACTTC. Encoded protein: CASQRDWDEQYF.

CDR3 protein: CASSQDRSTTNEKLFF. The CDR3 DNA is TGTGCCAGCAGCCAAGATAGAAGTACAACTAATGAAAAACTGTTTTTT. The chain recombines TRBV4-2 with TRBJ1-4; D uncertain. In germline, CDR1 is LGHNA, CDR2 YNFKEQ. Trimming took 0 bases from V and 0 from J, leaving 8 bases between them. There are 16 residues in the CDR3.

In this sample, this clone turned up once. V usage is TRBV7-9 and J usage is TRBJ1-5, with D uncertain. Germline V lookup: CDR1 SEHNR, CDR2 FQNEAQ (reference sequence). Trimming removed 5 bases at V and 3 bases at J, with 11 bases between. This CDR3 spans 14 amino acids. The CDR3 loop reads CASSRGGFNQPQHF. The CDR3 nucleotides are TGTGCCAGCAGCCGGGGTGGTTTCAATCAGCCCCAGCATTTT.

This chain joins TRBV5-1 and TRBJ2-1; D is possibly TRBD1 (6 bases). The V gene lost 0 bases and the J gene lost 0 bases, with 10 bases spanning the gap. This CDR3 is 16 amino acids long. CDR1 and CDR2 (germline): SGHRS, YFSETQ. The CDR3 is CASSLARGSSYNEQFF. In DNA, the CDR3 is TGCGCCAGCAGCTTGGCGAGGGGGAGCTCCTACAATGAGCAGTTCTTC.

This clone has just a few counts. Just one base apart from a much larger clone, this may be a read error. This sequence joins TRBV14 and TRBJ2-2; D tentatively fits TRBD1 or TRBD2 (7 bases each). The CDR3 consists of 15 residues. Per germline, CDR1 SGHDN and CDR2 FVKESK. V lost 3 bases and J lost 6, with 14 bases in between. The CDR3 sequence: CASSQTGRGAGELFF. For the CDR3, the DNA is TGTGCCAGCAGCCAGACAGGGAGGGGGGCCGGGGAGCTGTTTTTT.

The gene calls are TRBV7-8 and TRBJ1-2, with a weak D call TRBD1 (5 bases). Germline CDR1 is SGHVS and CDR2 is FQNEAQ. Trimming pared 5 bases from V and 2 bases from J, leaving 18 bases between. This CDR3 is 16 amino acids long. CDR3 loop: CASSAFRRDPNYGYTF. CDR3 nucleotide sequence: TGTGCCAGCAGCGCATTTCGCCGGGACCCCAACTATGGCTACACCTTC.

This clone was found a few times. In DNA, the CDR3 is TGTGCCAGCAGCGTAGACCTTTACGAAAAACTGTTTTTT. Its translation: CASSVDLYEKLFF. The V call is TRBV9, the J call TRBJ1-4; D is undetermined. Trimming pared 0 bases from V and 8 bases from J, leaving 8 bases between. CDR1 is SGDLS and CDR2 is YYNGEE in the germline V gene. The CDR3 spans 13 residues.

The chain has TRBV7-9 and TRBJ1-6, with TRBD1 matching 7 bases. The germline V gene has CDR1 SEHNR and CDR2 FQNEAQ (reference sequence). The CDR3 spans 15 residues. The J segment lost 12 bases and the V segment lost 5 bases, leaving 13 bases of the junction unmatched. In DNA form, the CDR3 reads TGTGCCAGCAGCGCCGGGGACAGCCACATTGAACCCCTCCACTTT. It codes for CASSAGDSHIEPLHF.

The CDR3 is CASSVLAGGNEQYF. The CDR3 region has the DNA TGTGCCAGCAGCGTACTCGCGGGAGGGAATGAGCAGTACTTC. The rearrangement links TRBV9 to TRBJ2-7, with 9 bases lining up with TRBD2. The length of the CDR3 is 14 residues. The germline V gene encodes CDR1 SGDLS and CDR2 YYNGEE. V lost 1 base to trimming and J lost 7 bases; unmatched junction nucleotides: 6. Full variable domain (rest looked up from reference TRBV9 and TRBJ2-7): DSGVTQTPKHLITATGQRVTLRCSPRSGDLSVYWYQQSLDQGLQFLIQYYNGEERAKGNILERFSAQQFPDLHSELNLSSLELGDSALYFCASSVLAGGNEQYFGPGTRLTVT.

This clone was detected a few times. V usage is TRBV7-6 and J usage is TRBJ1-2; 9 bases are shared with TRBD1. This CDR3 comprises 13 residues. The germline V gene encodes CDR1 SGHVS and CDR2 FNYEAQ. Trimming at V came to 4 bases and at J to 10 bases, leaving 7 bases not matched to a gene. The CDR3 DNA follows: TGTGCCAGCAGCTGGGGGACAGGGCCCCCCTACACCTTC. Encoded protein: CASSWGTGPPYTF.

The V call is TRBV5-1, the J call TRBJ2-7; D gene ambiguous. The CDR3 contains 14 residues. V gave up 0 bases and J gave up 3 bases, with 10 bases separating them. Germline loops: CDR1 SGHRS, CDR2 YFSETQ. CDR3 residues: CASSLVVPGYEQYF. The DNA for the CDR3 is TGCGCCAGCAGCTTGGTGGTCCCGGGCTACGAGCAGTACTTC.

This clone is labeled medium-sized. CDR3: CASSLDSGQMYEQYF. CDR3 coding DNA: TGTGCCAGCAGCTTAGATTCAGGACAGATGTACGAGCAGTACTTC. The chain has TRBV11-3 and TRBJ2-7, with a weak D call TRBD1 (6 bases). Trimming pared 0 bases from V and 4 bases from J, leaving 13 bases between. The CDR3 is 15 amino acids. CDR1 and CDR2 (germline): SGHNT, YENEEA.

This chain uses TRBV6-1 with TRBJ2-7; TRBD2 matches at 9 bases. J lost 7 bases, V lost 4 bases, and 8 bases had no gene match. CDR1 is MNHNS, CDR2 SASEGT, per germline. The CDR3 length is 14 residues. CDR3 sequence: CASSGVLAGTEQYF. CDR3 in DNA: TGTGCCAGCAGTGGCGTGCTAGCGGGGACAGAGCAGTACTTC.

Only a few counts were recorded for this clone. The CDR3 region has the DNA TGTGCCAGCGTCCCTGGACTAGCGGGAGGAGGGGAGACCCAGTACTTC. It codes for CASVPGLAGGGETQYF. The chain joins TRBV7-8 to TRBJ2-5, with 14 bases matching TRBD2. Germline V lookup: CDR1 SGHVS, CDR2 FQNEAQ. V gave up 8 bases and J gave up 5 bases; unmatched junction bases: 10. The CDR3 extends over 16 amino acids.

This clone ranks as medium-sized (0.01 to 0.1%). The V call is TRBV7-9, the J call TRBJ2-5; the D gene is possibly TRBD2 (6 bases). V gave up 5 bases and J gave up 1 base, with 11 bases separating them. There are 14 residues in the CDR3. Germline-derived CDR1 and CDR2 are SEHNR and FQNEAQ (reference sequence). This CDR3 is CASSLSGLQETQYF. In nucleotides, the CDR3 is TGTGCCAGCAGCCTGAGCGGGCTCCAAGAGACCCAGTACTTC. Supplemented by reference TRBV7-9 and TRBJ2-5, the full variable domain reads DTGVSQNPRHKITKRGQNVTFRCDPISEHNRLYWYRQTLGQGPEFLTYFQNEAQLEKSRLLSDRFSAERPKGSFSTLEIQRTEQGDSAMYLCASSLSGLQETQYFGPGTRLLVL.

This clone was seen repeatedly, ten times or more. This sequence joins TRBV7-3 and TRBJ2-2; D uncertain. From germline, CDR1 is SGHTA and CDR2 FQGTGA. The CDR3 is 12 residues long. With 6 bases removed from V and 4 bases from J, the gap between germline ends came to 6 bases. The DNA for the CDR3 is TGTGCCAGCAGAACACTCACCGGGGAGCTGTTTTTT. As protein: CASRTLTGELFF. The full variable domain, its missing parts supplied by reference TRBV7-3 and TRBJ2-2, is GAGVSQTPSNKVTEKGKYVELRCDPISGHTALYWYRQSLGQGPEFLIYFQGTGAADDSGLPNDRFFAVRPEGSVSTLKIQRTERGDSAVYLCASRTLTGELFFGEGSRLTVL.

This clone was detected a few times. Distinct nucleotide sequences in the sample also encode this CDR3. The chain uses TRBV5-4 and TRBJ2-5; TRBD2 aligns across 9 bases. The CDR3 length is 15 residues. CDR1 SGHNT and CDR2 YYREEE come from the germline V gene (reference sequence). V gave up 4 bases and J gave up 0 bases; unmatched junction bases: 4. The CDR3 spells CASSGRLADQETQYF. DNA of the CDR3: TGTGCCAGCAGCGGCCGACTAGCGGACCAAGAGACCCAGTACTTC. Supplemented by reference TRBV5-4 and TRBJ2-5, the full variable domain reads ETGVTQSPTHLIKTRGQQVTLRCSSQSGHNTVSWYQQALGQGPQFIFQYYREEENGRGNFPPRFSGLQFPNYSSELNVNALELDDSALYLCASSGRLADQETQYFGPGTRLLVL.

The chain recombines TRBV11-2 with TRBJ2-7; D gene ambiguous. CDR3 length: 13 amino acids. Trimming removed 0 bases from V and 2 bases from J, with 5 bases in between. The germline V gene has CDR1 SGHAT and CDR2 FQNNGV. CDR3 in amino acids: CASSLDPAYEQYF. The DNA of the CDR3 is TGTGCCAGCAGCTTAGATCCAGCCTACGAGCAGTACTTC.

The CDR3 DNA reads as TGTGCCAGCAGCTCGACGGAGGGGCCGACGGCTTTCTTT. Protein product: CASSSTEGPTAFF. V is TRBV7-6 and J is TRBJ1-1; possible D gene TRBD1, 5 bases. Germline V CDR1 and CDR2: SGHVS, FNYEAQ. Trimming shortened V by 4 bases and J by 11 bases, and 17 bases separated the two germline ends. This CDR3 is 13 amino acids long.

V usage is TRBV23-1 and J usage is TRBJ1-6, with D hard to call. TRBV23-1 is an ORF, with its function uncertain. This CDR3 region has 18 residues. V lost 0 bases and J 9 bases, leaving 21 bases between the germline ends. The CDR3 here is CASSQSCVGRFSFSPLHF. Written as DNA, the CDR3 is TGCGCCAGCAGTCAATCTTGTGTGGGCAGATTTTCCTTTTCACCCCTCCACTTT.

This clone was recorded only once. The chain combines TRBV5-8 with TRBJ2-7; 16 bases fit TRBD2. The CDR3 contains 18 residues. CDR1 SGHTS and CDR2 YDEGEE come from the germline V gene. Losses at the gene ends were 4 bases for V and 3 bases for J; bases not matched to a gene: 10. CDR3 in DNA: TGTGCCAGCAGCGCGGGACTAGCGGGAGGGCGTTTAGTCTACGAGCAGTACTTC. Amino acid sequence: CASSAGLAGGRLVYEQYF.

To note about this clone: This same CDR3 is encoded by further DNA sequences in the sample. The gene calls are TRBV5-1 and TRBJ2-7, with 7 bases lining up with TRBD2. Germline CDR1 and CDR2: SGHRS and YFSETQ. V shed 5 bases and J 3 bases; nucleotides not matched to a gene: 8. The CDR3 is made up of 14 amino acids. Written as DNA, the CDR3 is TGCGCCAGCAGTTGGGGTAGCGGGCTCTACGAGCAGTACTTC. This gives the protein CASSWGSGLYEQYF. Looking up the rest from reference TRBV5-1 and TRBJ2-7 gives the full variable domain: KAGVTQTPRYLIKTRGQQVTLSCSPISGHRSVSWYQQTPGQGLQFLFEYFSETQRNKGNFPGRFSGRQFSNSRSEMNVSTLELGDSALYLCASSWGSGLYEQYFGPGTRLTVT.